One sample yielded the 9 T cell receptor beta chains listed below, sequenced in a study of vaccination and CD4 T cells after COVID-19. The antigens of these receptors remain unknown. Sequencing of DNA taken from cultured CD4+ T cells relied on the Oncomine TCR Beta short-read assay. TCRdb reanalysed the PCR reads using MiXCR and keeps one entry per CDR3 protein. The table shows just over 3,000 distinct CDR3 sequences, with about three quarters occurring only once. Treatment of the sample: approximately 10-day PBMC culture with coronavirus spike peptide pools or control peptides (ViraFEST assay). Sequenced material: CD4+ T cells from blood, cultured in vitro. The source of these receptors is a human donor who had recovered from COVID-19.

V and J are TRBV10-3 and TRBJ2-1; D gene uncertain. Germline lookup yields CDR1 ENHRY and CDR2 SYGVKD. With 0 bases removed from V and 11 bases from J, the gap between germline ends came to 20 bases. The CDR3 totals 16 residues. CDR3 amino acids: CAISESETPNRAKQFF. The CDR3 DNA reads TGTGCCATCAGTGAGTCGGAGACACCAAACCGGGCTAAGCAGTTCTTC.

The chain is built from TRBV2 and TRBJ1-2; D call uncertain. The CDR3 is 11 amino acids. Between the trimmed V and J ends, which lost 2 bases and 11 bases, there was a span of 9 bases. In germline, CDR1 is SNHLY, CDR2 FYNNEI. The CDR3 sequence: CASSESSSYTF. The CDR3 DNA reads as TGTGCCAGCAGTGAATCGAGCAGTTACACCTTC.

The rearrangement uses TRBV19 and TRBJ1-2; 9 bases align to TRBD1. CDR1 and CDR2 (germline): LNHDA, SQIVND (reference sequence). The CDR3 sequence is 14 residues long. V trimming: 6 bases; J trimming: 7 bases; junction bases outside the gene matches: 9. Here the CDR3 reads CASRSGTGPSGYTF. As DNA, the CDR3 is TGTGCCAGTAGGTCCGGGACAGGGCCCTCTGGCTACACCTTC.

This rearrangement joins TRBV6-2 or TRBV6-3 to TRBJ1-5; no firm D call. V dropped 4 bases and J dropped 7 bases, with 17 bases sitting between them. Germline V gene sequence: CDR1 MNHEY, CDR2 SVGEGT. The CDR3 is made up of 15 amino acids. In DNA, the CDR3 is TGTGCCAGCAGTTCCCATTTTAGGTCTTGGCAGCCCCAGCATTTT. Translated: CASSSHFRSWQPQHF.

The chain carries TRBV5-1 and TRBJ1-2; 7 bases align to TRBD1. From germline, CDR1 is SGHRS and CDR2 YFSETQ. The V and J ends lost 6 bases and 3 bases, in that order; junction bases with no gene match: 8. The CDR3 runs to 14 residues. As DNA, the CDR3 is TGCGCCAGCACAAAGGGACAGCTGGACTATGGCTACACCTTC. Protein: CASTKGQLDYGYTF.

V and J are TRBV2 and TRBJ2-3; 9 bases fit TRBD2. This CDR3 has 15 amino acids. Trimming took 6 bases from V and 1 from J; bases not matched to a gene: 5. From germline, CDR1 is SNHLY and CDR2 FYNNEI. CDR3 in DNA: TGTGCCAGCAGACCTAGCGGGGCCCGCACAGATACGCAGTATTTT. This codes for CASRPSGARTDTQYF.

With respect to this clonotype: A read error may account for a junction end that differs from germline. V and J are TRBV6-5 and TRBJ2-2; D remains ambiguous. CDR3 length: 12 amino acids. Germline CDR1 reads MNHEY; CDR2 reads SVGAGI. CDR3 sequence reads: CASSYNIGELFF. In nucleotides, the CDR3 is TGTGCCAGCAGTTACAACATCGGGGAGCTGTTTTTT.

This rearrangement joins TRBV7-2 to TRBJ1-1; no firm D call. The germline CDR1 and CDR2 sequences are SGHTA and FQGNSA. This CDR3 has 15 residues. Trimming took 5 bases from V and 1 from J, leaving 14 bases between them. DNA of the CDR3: TGTGCCAGCAGCCTCCGTCGTTCGAAGAACACTGAAGCTTTCTTT. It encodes CASSLRRSKNTEAFF.

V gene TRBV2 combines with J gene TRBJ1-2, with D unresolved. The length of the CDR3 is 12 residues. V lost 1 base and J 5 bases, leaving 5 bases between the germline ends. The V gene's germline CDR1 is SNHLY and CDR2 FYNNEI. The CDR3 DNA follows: TGTGCCAGCAGTGAAGTTGTGTATGGCTACACCTTC. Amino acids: CASSEVVYGYTF.